This TCR beta chain was observed in a study of cytomegalovirus exposure and HLA in healthy donors. Findings of the study overall: Later examination showed HLA-associated TCR beta chains had greater clonal expansion than equally common others.

CDR1 and CDR2 (germline): LNHDA, SQIVND (reference sequence). This CDR3 is 14 amino acids long. V was clipped by 4 bases and J by 2 bases, with 9 bases between them. Of note for this clone: What it binds is unknown.

Primers: 60 Vbeta forward and 13 Jbeta reverse. The repertoire was sequenced with immunoSEQ multiplex PCR; TCRdb's copy has only in-frame clones and lacks some. Among tens of thousands of clones listed, approximately 60% were seen once. The receptor comes from a boy aged 10-17 years in good health and CMV-seropositive. J is TRBJ1-5 and V is TRBV19; D gene unclear. The sequencing input was PBMCs. The CDR3 is CASSTPVGNQPQHF. CDR3 coding DNA: TGTGCCAGTAGTACCCCTGTAGGCAATCAGCCCCAGCATTTT.